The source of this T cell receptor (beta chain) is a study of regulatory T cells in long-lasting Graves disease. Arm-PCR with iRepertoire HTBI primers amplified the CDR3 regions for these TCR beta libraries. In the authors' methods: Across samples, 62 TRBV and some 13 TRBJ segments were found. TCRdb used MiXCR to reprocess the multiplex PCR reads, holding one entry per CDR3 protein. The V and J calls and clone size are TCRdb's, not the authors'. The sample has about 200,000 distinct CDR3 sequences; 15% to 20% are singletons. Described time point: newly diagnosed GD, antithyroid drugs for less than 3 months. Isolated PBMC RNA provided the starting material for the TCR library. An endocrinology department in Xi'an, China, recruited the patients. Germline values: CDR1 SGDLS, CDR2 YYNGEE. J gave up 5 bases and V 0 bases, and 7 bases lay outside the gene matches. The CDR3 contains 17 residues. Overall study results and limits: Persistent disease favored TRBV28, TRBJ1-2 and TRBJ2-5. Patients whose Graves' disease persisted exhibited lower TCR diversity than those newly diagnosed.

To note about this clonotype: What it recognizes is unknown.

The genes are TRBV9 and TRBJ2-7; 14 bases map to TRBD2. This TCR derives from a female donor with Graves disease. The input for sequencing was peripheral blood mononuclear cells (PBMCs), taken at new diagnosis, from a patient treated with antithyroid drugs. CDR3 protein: CASSVEGTSGRFDEQYF. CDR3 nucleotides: TGTGCCAGCAGCGTAGAGGGGACTAGCGGGAGATTCGACGAGCAGTACTTC.